This T cell receptor (beta chain) was sequenced in a study of blood T cell repertoires in COVID-19. Study as a whole: Acute-phase and convalescent COVID-19 samples originated in the United States, Italy and Spain. Nucleic acid was either cDNA or gDNA, and it came from T cells, B-cell-depleted T cells, or PBMCs.

With regard to this clone: This specimen includes other DNA sequences encoding the same CDR3.

CDR1 is SEHNR and CDR2 is FQNEAQ in the germline V gene (reference sequence). The CDR3 sequence is 12 residues long. The V and J ends lost 2 bases and 6 bases respectively, with 4 bases between them. The authors' processing: Quantification of nucleated cells was approximated via reference gene primer amplification. The table came from immunoSEQ multiplex PCR; TCRdb's copy has only in-frame clones and leaves some out. D and trimming were read from the DNA, whereas the V and J calls and clone size are those reported in that table. Of some 43,000 clones listed, approximately 84% are singletons. J is TRBJ2-2 and V is TRBV7-9; D ambiguous. The source of this sequence is a man in his fifties or sixties with active COVID-19. Sequenced sample: peripheral blood. CDR3 nucleotides: TGTGCCAGCAGCTTATACTCCGGGGAGCTGTTTTTT. This gives the protein CASSLYSGELFF. The complete variable domain, with remaining parts taken from reference TRBV7-9 and TRBJ2-2, reads DTGVSQNPRHKITKRGQNVTFRCDPISEHNRLYWYRQTLGQGPEFLTYFQNEAQLEKSRLLSDRFSAERPKGSFSTLEIQRTEQGDSAMYLCASSLYSGELFFGEGSRLTVL.